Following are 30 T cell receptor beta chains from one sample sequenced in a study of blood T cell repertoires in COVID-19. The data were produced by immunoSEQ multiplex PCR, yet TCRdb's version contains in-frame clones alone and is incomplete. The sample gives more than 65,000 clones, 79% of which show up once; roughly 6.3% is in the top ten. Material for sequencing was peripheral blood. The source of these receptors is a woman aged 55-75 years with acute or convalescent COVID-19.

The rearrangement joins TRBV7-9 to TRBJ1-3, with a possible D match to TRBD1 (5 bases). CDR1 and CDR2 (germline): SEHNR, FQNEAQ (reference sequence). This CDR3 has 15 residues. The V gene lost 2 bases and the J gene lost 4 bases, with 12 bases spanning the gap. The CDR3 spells CASSLPKGFGNTIYF. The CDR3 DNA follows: TGTGCCAGCAGCTTACCGAAGGGGTTCGGAAACACCATATATTTT.

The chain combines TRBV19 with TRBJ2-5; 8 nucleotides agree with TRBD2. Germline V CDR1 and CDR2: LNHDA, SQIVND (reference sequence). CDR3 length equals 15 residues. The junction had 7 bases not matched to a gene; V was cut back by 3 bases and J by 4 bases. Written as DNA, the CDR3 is TGTGCCAGTAGTATGGTGCTAGCGGGTCGAGAGACCCAGTACTTC. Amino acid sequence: CASSMVLAGRETQYF.

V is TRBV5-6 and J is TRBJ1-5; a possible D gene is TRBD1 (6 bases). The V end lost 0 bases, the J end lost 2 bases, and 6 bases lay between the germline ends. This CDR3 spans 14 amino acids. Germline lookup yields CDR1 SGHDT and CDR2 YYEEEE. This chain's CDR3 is CASSLGTGNQPQHF. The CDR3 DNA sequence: TGTGCCAGCAGCTTGGGGACAGGCAATCAGCCCCAGCATTTT.

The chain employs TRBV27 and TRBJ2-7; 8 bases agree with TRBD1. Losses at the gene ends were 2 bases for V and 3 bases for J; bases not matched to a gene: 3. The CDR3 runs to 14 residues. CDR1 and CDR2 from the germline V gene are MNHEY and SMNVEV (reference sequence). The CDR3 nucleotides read TGTGCCAGCAGTTTAGTTGGGACAGGCTACGAGCAGTACTTC. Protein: CASSLVGTGYEQYF.

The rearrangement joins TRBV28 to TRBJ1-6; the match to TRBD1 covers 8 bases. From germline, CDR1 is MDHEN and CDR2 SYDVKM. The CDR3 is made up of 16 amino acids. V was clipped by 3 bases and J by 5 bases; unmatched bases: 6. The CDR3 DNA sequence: TGTGCCAGCAGTTTTCTAGGACAGGGTAATAATTCACCCCTCCACTTT. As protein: CASSFLGQGNNSPLHF.

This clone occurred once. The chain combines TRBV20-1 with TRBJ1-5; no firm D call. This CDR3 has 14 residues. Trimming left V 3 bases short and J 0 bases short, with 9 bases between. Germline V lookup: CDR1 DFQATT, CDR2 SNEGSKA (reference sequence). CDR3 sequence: CSASSEYSNQPQHF. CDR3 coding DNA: TGCAGTGCTAGTTCAGAATATAGCAATCAGCCCCAGCATTTT.

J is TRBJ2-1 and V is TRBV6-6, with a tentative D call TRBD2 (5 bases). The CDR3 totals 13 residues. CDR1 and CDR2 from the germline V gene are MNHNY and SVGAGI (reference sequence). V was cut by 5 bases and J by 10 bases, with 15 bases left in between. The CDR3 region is CASSGRSGKEQFF. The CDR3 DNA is TGTGCCAGCAGTGGGCGGTCGGGGAAGGAGCAGTTCTTC.

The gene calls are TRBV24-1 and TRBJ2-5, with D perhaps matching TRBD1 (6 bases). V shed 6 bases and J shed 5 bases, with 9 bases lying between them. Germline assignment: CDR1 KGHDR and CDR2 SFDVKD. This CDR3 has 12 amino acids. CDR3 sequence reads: CATSSQGETQYF. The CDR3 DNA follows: TGTGCCACCAGTTCTCAGGGGGAGACCCAGTACTTC.

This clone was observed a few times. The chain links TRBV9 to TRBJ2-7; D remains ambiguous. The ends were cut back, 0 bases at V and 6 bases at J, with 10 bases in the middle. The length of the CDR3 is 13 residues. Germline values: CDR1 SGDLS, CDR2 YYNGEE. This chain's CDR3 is CASSVVPLTEQYF. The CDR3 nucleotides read TGTGCCAGCAGCGTAGTCCCCCTAACCGAGCAGTACTTC.

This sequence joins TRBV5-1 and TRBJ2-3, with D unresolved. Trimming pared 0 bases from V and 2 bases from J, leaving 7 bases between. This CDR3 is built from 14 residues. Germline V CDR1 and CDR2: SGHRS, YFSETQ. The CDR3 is CASSLVSDTDTQYF. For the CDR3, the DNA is TGCGCCAGCAGCTTGGTCTCAGACACAGATACGCAGTATTTT.

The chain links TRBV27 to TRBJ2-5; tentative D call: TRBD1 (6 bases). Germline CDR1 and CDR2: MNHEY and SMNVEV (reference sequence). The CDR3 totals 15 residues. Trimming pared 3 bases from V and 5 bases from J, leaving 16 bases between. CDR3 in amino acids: CASSLEQGPGETQYF. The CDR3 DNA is TGTGCCAGCAGTTTGGAGCAGGGGCCCGGGGAGACCCAGTACTTC.

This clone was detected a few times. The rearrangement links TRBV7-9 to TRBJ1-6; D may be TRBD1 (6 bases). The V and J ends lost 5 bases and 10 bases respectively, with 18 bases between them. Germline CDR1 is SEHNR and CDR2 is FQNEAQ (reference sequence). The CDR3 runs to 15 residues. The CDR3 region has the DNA TGTGCCAGCAGCCGGGTCCCGGGACACGGATCACCCCTCCACTTT. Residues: CASSRVPGHGSPLHF.

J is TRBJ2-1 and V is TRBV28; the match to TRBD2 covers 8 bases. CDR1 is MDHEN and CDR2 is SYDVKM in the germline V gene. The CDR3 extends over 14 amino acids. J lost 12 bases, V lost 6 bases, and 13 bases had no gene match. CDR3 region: CASSRGLAQGAQFF. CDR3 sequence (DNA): TGTGCCAGCAGCCGAGGACTAGCCCAAGGGGCGCAGTTCTTC.

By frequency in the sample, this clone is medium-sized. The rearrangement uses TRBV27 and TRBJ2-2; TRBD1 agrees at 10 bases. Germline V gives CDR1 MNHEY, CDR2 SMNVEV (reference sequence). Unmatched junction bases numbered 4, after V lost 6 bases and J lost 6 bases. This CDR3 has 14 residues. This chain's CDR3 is CASRFGTGAGELFF. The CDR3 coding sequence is TGTGCCAGCAGGTTCGGGACAGGGGCCGGGGAGCTGTTTTTT.

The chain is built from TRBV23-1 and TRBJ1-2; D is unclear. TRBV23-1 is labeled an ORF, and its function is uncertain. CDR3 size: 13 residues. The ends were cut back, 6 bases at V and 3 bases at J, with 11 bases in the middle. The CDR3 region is CASSSNLHYGYTF. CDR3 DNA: TGCGCCAGCAGCTCCAACCTACACTATGGCTACACCTTC.

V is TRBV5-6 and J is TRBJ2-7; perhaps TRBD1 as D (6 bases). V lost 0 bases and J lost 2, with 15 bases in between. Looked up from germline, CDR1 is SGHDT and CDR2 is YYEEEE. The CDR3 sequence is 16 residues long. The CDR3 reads CASSLGVTGQAYEQYF. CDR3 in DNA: TGTGCCAGCAGCTTGGGTGTTACGGGACAAGCCTACGAGCAGTACTTC.

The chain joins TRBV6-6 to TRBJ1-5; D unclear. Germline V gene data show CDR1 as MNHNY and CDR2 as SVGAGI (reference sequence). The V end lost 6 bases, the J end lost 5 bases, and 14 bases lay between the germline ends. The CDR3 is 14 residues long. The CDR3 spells CASRKTVNDQPQHF. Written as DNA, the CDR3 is TGTGCCAGCAGAAAGACTGTCAATGATCAGCCCCAGCATTTT.

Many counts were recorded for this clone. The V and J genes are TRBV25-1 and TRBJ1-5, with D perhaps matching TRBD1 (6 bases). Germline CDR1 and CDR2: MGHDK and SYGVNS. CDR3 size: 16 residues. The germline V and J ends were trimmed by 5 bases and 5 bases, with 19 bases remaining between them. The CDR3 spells CASSPAGEGRYQPQHF. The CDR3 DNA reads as TGTGCCAGCAGTCCCGCAGGGGAAGGAAGGTATCAGCCCCAGCATTTT.

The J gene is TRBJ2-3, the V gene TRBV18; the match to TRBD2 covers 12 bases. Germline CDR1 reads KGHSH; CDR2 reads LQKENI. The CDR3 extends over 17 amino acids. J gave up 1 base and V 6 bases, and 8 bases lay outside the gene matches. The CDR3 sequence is CASSRLAGALGTDTQYF. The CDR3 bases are TGTGCCAGCTCGCGACTAGCGGGGGCGTTGGGCACAGATACGCAGTATTTT.

For the CDR3, the DNA is TGTGCCAGCACCTGGACAGGGGCCACCGGGGAGCTGTTTTTT. This encodes CASTWTGATGELFF. The chain couples TRBV7-9 to TRBJ2-2; TRBD1 matches 9 bases. The CDR3 totals 14 residues. Germline lookup yields CDR1 SEHNR and CDR2 FQNEAQ (reference sequence). The V and J ends lost 7 bases and 4 bases, in that order; junction bases with no gene match: 4.

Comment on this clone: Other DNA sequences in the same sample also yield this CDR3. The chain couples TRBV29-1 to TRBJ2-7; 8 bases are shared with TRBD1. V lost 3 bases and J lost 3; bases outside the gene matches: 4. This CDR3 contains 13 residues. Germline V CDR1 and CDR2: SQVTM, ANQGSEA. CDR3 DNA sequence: TGCAGCGTTGAGGGAACAGGGGGCTACGAGCAGTACTTC. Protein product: CSVEGTGGYEQYF.

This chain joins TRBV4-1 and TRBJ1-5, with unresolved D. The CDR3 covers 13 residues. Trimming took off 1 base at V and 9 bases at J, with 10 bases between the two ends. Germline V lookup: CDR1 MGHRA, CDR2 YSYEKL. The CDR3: CASSQGISRPQHF. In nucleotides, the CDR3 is TGCGCCAGCAGCCAAGGCATAAGTAGGCCCCAGCATTTT.

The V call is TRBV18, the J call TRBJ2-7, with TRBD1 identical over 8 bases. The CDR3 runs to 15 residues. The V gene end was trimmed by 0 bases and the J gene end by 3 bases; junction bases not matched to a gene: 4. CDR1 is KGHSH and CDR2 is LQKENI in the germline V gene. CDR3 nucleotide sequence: TGTGCCAGCTCACCACCCATTGGACAGGGCTACGAGCAGTACTTC. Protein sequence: CASSPPIGQGYEQYF.

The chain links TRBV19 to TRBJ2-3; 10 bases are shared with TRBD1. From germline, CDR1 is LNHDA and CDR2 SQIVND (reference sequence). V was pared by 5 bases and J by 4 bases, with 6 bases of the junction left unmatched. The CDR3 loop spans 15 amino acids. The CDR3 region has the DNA TGTGCCAGTAGTGTGGGGACAGGGGACGCAGATACGCAGTATTTT. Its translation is CASSVGTGDADTQYF. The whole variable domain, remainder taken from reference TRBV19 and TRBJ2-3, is DGGITQSPKYLFRKEGQNVTLSCEQNLNHDAMYWYRQDPGQGLRLIYYSQIVNDFQKGDIAEGYSVSREKKESFPLTVTSAQKNPTAFYLCASSVGTGDADTQYFGPGTRLTVL.

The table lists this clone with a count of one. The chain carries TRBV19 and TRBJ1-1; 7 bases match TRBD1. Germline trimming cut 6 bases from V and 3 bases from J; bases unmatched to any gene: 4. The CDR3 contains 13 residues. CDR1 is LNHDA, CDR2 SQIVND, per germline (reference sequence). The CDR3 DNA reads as TGTGCCAGTAGAGAGGGGGCTGACACTGAAGCTTTCTTT. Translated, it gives CASREGADTEAFF.

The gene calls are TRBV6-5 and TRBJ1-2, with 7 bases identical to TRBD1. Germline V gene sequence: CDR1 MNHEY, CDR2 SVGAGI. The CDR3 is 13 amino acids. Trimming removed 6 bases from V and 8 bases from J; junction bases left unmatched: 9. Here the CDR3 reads CASSPTGDEGYTF. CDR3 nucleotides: TGTGCCAGCAGCCCAACAGGGGATGAAGGCTACACCTTC.

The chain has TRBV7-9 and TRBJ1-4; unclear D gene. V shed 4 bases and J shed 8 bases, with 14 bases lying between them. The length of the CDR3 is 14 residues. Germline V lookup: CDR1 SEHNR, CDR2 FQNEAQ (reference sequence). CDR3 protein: CASSSLKDYEKLFF. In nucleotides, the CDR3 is TGTGCCAGCAGCTCTTTAAAGGACTACGAAAAACTGTTTTTT.

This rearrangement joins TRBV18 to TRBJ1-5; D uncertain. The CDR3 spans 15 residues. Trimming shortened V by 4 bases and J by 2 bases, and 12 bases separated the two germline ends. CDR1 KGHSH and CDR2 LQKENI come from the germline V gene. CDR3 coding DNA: TGTGCCAGCTCACTTCGGTCGCCTGGCAATCAGCCCCAGCATTTT. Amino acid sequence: CASSLRSPGNQPQHF.

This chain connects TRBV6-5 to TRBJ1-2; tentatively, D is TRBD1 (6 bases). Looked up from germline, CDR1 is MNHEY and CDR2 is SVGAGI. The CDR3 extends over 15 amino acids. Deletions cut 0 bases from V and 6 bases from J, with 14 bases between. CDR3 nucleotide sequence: TGTGCCAGCAGTTACTCTAGGGGGGGCGCGGATGGCTACACCTTC. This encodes CASSYSRGGADGYTF.

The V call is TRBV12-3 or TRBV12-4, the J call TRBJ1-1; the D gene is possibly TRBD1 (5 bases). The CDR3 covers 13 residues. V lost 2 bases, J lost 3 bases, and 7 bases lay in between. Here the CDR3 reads CASSLRQYTEAFF. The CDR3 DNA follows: TGTGCCAGCAGTTTACGACAGTACACTGAAGCTTTCTTT.